This T cell receptor (beta chain) is drawn from a study of a mutant IDH1 vaccine in newly diagnosed glioma. Turning to the study itself: Radiotherapy alone preceded vaccination by 4-6 weeks; alternatively, vaccination started with temozolomide cycles. Males made up roughly 62% and females approximately 38% of treated patients, whose mean age was approximately 41 years. Points from the study as a whole: Pseudoprogression showed no apparent link to changes in top peripheral T cell clonotypes.

Time point described: week 35, safety follow-up. It was 300 ug of mutant IDH1 20-mer peptide that made up each vaccine dose, given with topical imiquimod. Comments on this clone: Its specificity is not known.

Assay used: immunoSEQ multiplex PCR; TCRdb lists only in-frame clones, some missing. The top ten hold 1.5% of the sample, which has around 41,000 clones, around 89% seen once. The junction had 13 bases not matched to a gene; V was cut back by 5 bases and J by 0 bases. The CDR3 runs 18 residues. Germline CDR1 and CDR2: MNHEY and SMNVEV (reference sequence). The sequence was obtained from a man aged 35 to 55 with glioma. The sequences come from PBMCs, collected from a glioma patient whose treatment included an IDH1 peptide vaccine. This chain links TRBV27 with TRBJ2-7, with 10 bases lining up with TRBD1. Written as DNA, the CDR3 is TGTGCCAGCAGTATGCTCGGGACAGGGGTCAAGAACTCCTACGAGCAGTACTTC. Amino acid sequence: CASSMLGTGVKNSYEQYF.